This T cell receptor beta chain was identified in a study of cytomegalovirus exposure and HLA in healthy donors. It was healthy bone marrow donors who served as donors. The PCR had 60 Vbeta and 13 Jbeta primers. Data came from immunoSEQ multiplex PCR; TCRdb stores just in-frame clones and leaves some out. Among 110,000 or so clones listed, 75% to 90% were seen once. CDR1 SQVTM and CDR2 ANQGSEA come from the germline V gene. After removal of 4 bases from V and 1 base from J, the junction contained 7 bases not matched to a gene. The CDR3 is 15 amino acids. Findings and limits, study-wide: The study labeled 150 to 200 TCR beta chains cytomegalovirus-associated. Reported results showed that the classifier diagnosed cytomegalovirus status with high specificity and sensitivity. Segments of the TCR beta V type were, in most cases, productive about 87% or about 30% of the time in an earlier analysis.

Of note for this clone: Its antigen is not known.

The genes are TRBV29-1 and TRBJ2-4; 7 bases are shared with TRBD1. Sequenced: PBMCs. The clonotype originates from a young man in good health and CMV-seropositive. CDR3 sequence reads: CSVGGGVGAKNIQYF. The CDR3 nucleotides read TGCAGCGTTGGAGGGGGCGTGGGGGCCAAAAACATTCAGTACTTC.